The clone carrying this T cell receptor beta chain has just a few counts. The antigen is unknown. Primers: 60 Vbeta forward and 13 Jbeta reverse. The protocol was immunoSEQ multiplex PCR, while the TCRdb copy is restricted to in-frame clones and leaves out a portion. The top ten hold 6% to 9.5% of the sample, which has 64,000 or so clones, about two thirds seen once. Trimming removed 0 bases at V and 5 bases at J, with 20 bases between. The CDR3 is 17 residues long. Germline values: CDR1 LNHNV, CDR2 YYDKDF (reference sequence). This entry belongs to a study of cytomegalovirus exposure and HLA in healthy donors. Study results and limitations: V segments that were indistinguishable, TRBV6-2 and TRBV6-3 among them, were omitted from analysis.

The clonotype was recovered from a man between 40 and 49 years old in good health and CMV-seropositive. This chain connects TRBV15 to TRBJ2-7, with TRBD1 as a possible D gene (5 bases). The sample was PBMCs. The CDR3 loop reads CATSRDGQGTQTDEQYF. In DNA form, the CDR3 reads TGTGCCACCAGCAGAGATGGCCAGGGCACTCAAACGGACGAGCAGTACTTC.